The rows below give T cell receptor beta chains drawn from one sample of a study of OX40 agonist ivuxolimab in advanced cancers. The table came from immunoSEQ multiplex PCR; TCRdb's copy has only in-frame clones and leaves some out. The sample includes fewer than 100,000 clones, approximately 82% of them seen just once. This sample comprised CD4+ or CD8+ T cells sorted from blood, obtained in a trial of the OX40 agonist ivuxolimab. The receptors derive from an adult with an advanced solid tumor such as melanoma, head and neck, liver or kidney cancer. Each CDR3 is given with its conserved first and last residue. The order of the fields is V gene, clone size, J gene, D gene, CDR3 protein, CDR3 DNA. D genes are given only for firm matches. Clone size is given for some rows only: seen once, a few or many times, or a class if the clone is expanded.

>TRBV7-2|few|TRBJ1-2|.
CASSFVGAYGYTF
TGTGCCAGCAGCTTTGTGGGGGCCTATGGCTACACCTTC
>TRBV27|.|TRBJ2-7|TRBD1
CASRGTGTTYEQYF
TGTGCCAGCAGGGGGACAGGGACGACCTACGAGCAGTACTTC
>TRBV2|.|TRBJ2-5|.
CASIESRQETQYF
TGTGCCAGCATTGAGTCGCGGCAAGAGACCCAGTACTTC
>TRBV5-1|.|TRBJ1-1|.
CASSRVRNTEAFF
TGCGCCAGCAGTCGGGTCCGGAACACTGAAGCTTTCTTT
>TRBV5-4|.|TRBJ2-7|.
CASSMTPGSYEQYF
TGTGCCAGCAGCATGACACCGGGGTCCTACGAGCAGTACTTC
>TRBV6-5|.|TRBJ2-7|TRBD1
CASSYSRTGQGYEQYF
TGTGCCAGCAGTTACTCGAGGACCGGACAGGGCTACGAGCAGTACTTC
>TRBV6-5|.|TRBJ2-1|TRBD2
CASSSGGVYNEQFF
TGTGCCAGCAGTAGCGGGGGAGTATACAATGAGCAGTTCTTC
>TRBV4-1|.|TRBJ2-7|.
CASSQDRGAFLYEQYF
TGCGCCAGCAGCCAAGACCGAGGGGCTTTCCTCTACGAGCAGTACTTC
>TRBV7-2|.|TRBJ1-4|.
CASRTVTNEKLFF
TGTGCCAGCCGGACGGTAACTAATGAAAAACTGTTTTTT
>TRBV19|few|TRBJ1-1|.
CASRGSRGAKTEAFF
TGTGCCAGTAGGGGCTCTCGGGGGGCAAAAACTGAAGCTTTCTTT
>TRBV28|few|TRBJ1-1|TRBD1
CASGDRGRVNTEAFF
TGTGCCAGCGGCGACAGGGGGCGAGTGAACACTGAAGCTTTCTTT
>TRBV4-1|.|TRBJ1-2|TRBD1
CASSQVKGAGTGYGYTF
TGCGCCAGCAGCCAAGTTAAGGGGGCAGGGACGGGCTATGGCTACACCTTC
>TRBV4-1|.|TRBJ2-2|.
CASSQVSSGIHTGELFF
TGCGCCAGCAGCCAAGTCTCAAGCGGAATCCACACCGGGGAGCTGTTTTTT
>TRBV11-2|.|TRBJ2-1|.
CASSPVDEQFF
TGTGCCAGCAGCCCAGTGGATGAGCAGTTCTTC
>TRBV5-1|.|TRBJ2-5|TRBD2
CASSLRSGGQETQYF
TGCGCCAGCAGCTTGAGGAGCGGGGGCCAAGAGACCCAGTACTTC
>TRBV5-4|.|TRBJ2-1|TRBD2
CASSRPGTTDEQFF
TGTGCCAGCAGCCGTCCCGGGACTACTGATGAGCAGTTCTTC
>TRBV9|once|TRBJ2-3|.
CASSEDRFSTDTQYF
TGTGCCAGCAGCGAAGACAGGTTTAGCACAGATACGCAGTATTTT
>TRBV6-1|.|TRBJ2-7|.
CASPVGGEQYF
TGTGCCAGCCCCGTGGGCGGGGAGCAGTACTTC
>TRBV9|once|TRBJ2-2|.
CASSVGTVLTGELFF
TGTGCCAGCAGCGTAGGGACAGTCCTTACCGGGGAGCTGTTTTTT
>TRBV12-5|.|TRBJ2-7|TRBD1
CASGLGTGPYEQYF
TGTGCTAGTGGCCTCGGGACAGGGCCCTACGAGCAGTACTTC
>TRBV28|.|TRBJ2-7|.
CASRGGGGLYEQYF
TGTGCCAGCAGAGGGGGTGGGGGGCTCTACGAGCAGTACTTC
>TRBV30|.|TRBJ2-5|TRBD1
CAWSTTGGRETQYF
TGTGCCTGGAGCACGACAGGGGGCAGGGAGACCCAGTACTTC
>TRBV28|.|TRBJ2-7|TRBD2
CASSTRAVGEGEQYF
TGTGCCAGCAGTACTCGCGCGGTGGGGGAGGGCGAGCAGTACTTC
>TRBV6-5|.|TRBJ2-7|.
CASSYSNARGAYEQYF
TGTGCCAGCAGTTACTCGAATGCCAGGGGGGCCTACGAGCAGTACTTC
>TRBV7-9|.|TRBJ2-7|.
CASRRGAREQYF
TGTGCCAGCAGAAGGGGGGCGCGGGAGCAGTACTTC
>TRBV28|.|TRBJ2-2|.
CASSLYRANTGELFF
TGTGCCAGCAGTTTATACAGAGCGAACACCGGGGAGCTGTTTTTT
>TRBV6-6|.|TRBJ1-5|TRBD1
CASSRTGENQPQHF
TGTGCCAGCAGTCGGACAGGGGAAAATCAGCCCCAGCATTTT
>TRBV11-2|.|TRBJ2-2|TRBD2
CASSFWAIAGGRNTGELFF
TGTGCCAGCAGCTTCTGGGCGATAGCGGGGGGTCGGAACACCGGGGAGCTGTTTTTT
>TRBV5-1|.|TRBJ2-5|.
CASSSGTDVQETQYF
TGCGCCAGCAGCTCCGGGACGGACGTACAAGAGACCCAGTACTTC